This TCR beta chain is drawn from a study of control samples from healthy donors and cancer patients. Clones were sequenced by immunoSEQ multiplex PCR, and TCRdb holds only the in-frame ones, with some missing. The profile shows over 150,000 clones, approximately 94% of them singletons. The V end was cut by 2 bases, the J end by 4 bases, with 7 bases between. The CDR3 length is 13 residues. Germline CDR1 reads SGHDT; CDR2 reads YYEEEE. This clone was counted only a few times. The V gene is TRBV5-6, the J gene TRBJ1-3, with D perhaps matching TRBD1 (5 bases). Sequencing used PBMCs. The sequence derives from a man aged 55 to 70 with colorectal cancer. Here the CDR3 DNA reads TGTGCCAGCAGCTTCAGGGAGGGAAACACCATATATTTT. Amino acid sequence: CASSFREGNTIYF. Variable domain in full (rest from reference TRBV5-6 and TRBJ1-3): DAGVTQSPTHLIKTRGQQVTLRCSPKSGHDTVSWYQQALGQGPQFIFQYYEEEERQRGNFPDRFSGHQFPNYSSELNVNALLLGDSALYLCASSFREGNTIYFGEGSWLTVV.